This T cell receptor (beta chain) is from a study of blood T cell repertoires in COVID-19. Germline lookup yields CDR1 SGHAT and CDR2 FQNNGV. The CDR3 is 15 amino acids. The V and J ends lost 4 bases and 1 base, in that order; junction bases with no gene match: 5. In the original analysis: Amplifying reference gene primers gave estimates of nucleated cell counts. Data came from immunoSEQ multiplex PCR; TCRdb stores just in-frame clones and leaves some out. V and J calls and clone size are copied from that table; D and trimming were computed from the DNA. The table has about half a million clones, 89% seen once. Seattle-derived patients entered the study during active infection and were followed longitudinally. A few counts support this clone.

V usage is TRBV11-2 and J usage is TRBJ1-1; 8 bases fit TRBD1. The TCR was taken from a young man with COVID-19, enrolled during active disease. Input material: peripheral blood. CDR3 amino acids: CASSSMGTGNTEAFF. The CDR3 DNA sequence: TGTGCCAGCAGCTCAATGGGGACAGGGAACACTGAAGCTTTCTTT.